The present T cell receptor beta chain was sequenced within a study of T cell responses to AZD1222 COVID-19 vaccine. Background on the study: Timing groups of about 4 and about 12 weeks for second doses were pooled.

Study-wide results and limits: Reportedly, nearly half of unique spike TCRs recognized epitopes outside B.1.351/B.1.1.7 mutations. With two AZD1222 doses given, Spike-specific TCR breadth and depth both rose. Donor demographics were predominantly white British with a female majority; clonal diversity may be underestimated.

Remarks on this clone: The antigen is not known.

V shed 4 bases and J 9 bases; nucleotides not matched to a gene: 6. CDR1 is SEHNR and CDR2 is FQNEAQ in the germline V gene (reference sequence). The CDR3 runs 13 residues. Produced via immunoSEQ multiplex PCR; TCRdb's table is partial and in-frame only. The sample has about 120,000 clones, about nine tenths seen once. This sequence joins TRBV7-9 and TRBJ2-1; 7 bases match TRBD1. The source material was peripheral blood, sampled on day 0 of AZD1222 vaccination. This TCR derives from an adult in good health. The CDR3 bases are TGTGCCAGCAGCTCCACCCAGGGGGTTGAGCAGTTCTTC. It encodes CASSSTQGVEQFF. Full variable domain (rest looked up from reference TRBV7-9 and TRBJ2-1): DTGVSQNPRHKITKRGQNVTFRCDPISEHNRLYWYRQTLGQGPEFLTYFQNEAQLEKSRLLSDRFSAERPKGSFSTLEIQRTEQGDSAMYLCASSSTQGVEQFFGPGTRLTVL.